The clone carrying this T cell receptor (beta chain) was counted between two and nine times. Its specificity is not known. These data are taken from a study of beta chain features in type 1 diabetes. Study-level background: Cells sorted and examined across all samples totaled 90 million to 120 million.

Germline values: CDR1 SNHLY, CDR2 FYNNEI. Trimming removed 2 bases from V and 4 bases from J, with 10 bases in between. This CDR3 is built from 14 residues. Study results and limitations: There was a moderate but significant shortening of TCRB CDR3s in all four CD4+ subsets of Type 1 diabetes patients. PCR could preferentially amplify shorter templates, alike in patients and controls.

Expressed TCRB transcripts got sequenced, as all isolated RNA was reverse transcribed. Measured with immunoSEQ multiplex PCR; TCRdb has only the in-frame clones, and not every one. The table has 200,000 to 250,000 clones, 16% seen once; the top ten hold about 0.08%. This receptor was identified in a man aged 25-45 years with type 1 diabetes. The chain recombines TRBV2 with TRBJ2-3, with D perhaps matching TRBD2 (6 bases). The sample comprised naive CD4+ T cells from blood. The chain's CDR3 is CASSESGVADTQYF. CDR3 DNA sequence: TGTGCCAGCAGTGAATCGGGGGTTGCAGATACGCAGTATTTT. Combining the CDR3 with reference TRBV2 and TRBJ2-3 gives the whole variable domain EPEVTQTPSHQVTQMGQEVILRCVPISNHLYFYWYRQILGQKVEFLVSFYNNEISEKSEIFDDQFSVERPDGSNFTLKIRSTKLEDSAMYFCASSESGVADTQYFGPGTRLTVL.